A selection of T cell receptor beta chains follows, all from one sample in a study of blood T cell repertoires in COVID-19. Profiled with immunoSEQ multiplex PCR; TCRdb holds only in-frame clones, not every one. The sample records roughly 110,000 clones, 84% being singletons. The sequencing input was peripheral blood. The receptor source for this set is a human donor in a cohort sampled during active COVID-19. Each CDR3 is given without its conserved first and last residue. Each record gives: V gene, CDR3 protein.

V: TRBV7-2; CDR3: ASSLGGGYNSPLH
V: TRBV18; CDR3: ASSLTGTGRETQY
V: TRBV6-2/TRBV6-3; CDR3: ASSSVAGGTNEQF
V: TRBV5-6; CDR3: ASSPGATNEKLF
V: TRBV5-8; CDR3: ASSRWTGRNEQF
V: TRBV14; CDR3: ASSQSRNYGYT
V: TRBV18; CDR3: ASSSFASSDEQF
V: TRBV7-3; CDR3: ASSLWERETQY
V: TRBV27; CDR3: ASSRGTLTDTQY
V: TRBV7-2; CDR3: ASSLGRGQGINYGYT
V: TRBV9; CDR3: ASSVGQANTGELF
V: TRBV10-3; CDR3: AISESGGPNTIY
V: TRBV19; CDR3: ASSKAQGQNIQY
V: TRBV5-6; CDR3: ASIGTTHNEQF
V: TRBV7-2; CDR3: ASSRERGTYEQY
V: TRBV11-3; CDR3: ASSQHGAGNTIY
V: TRBV7-2; CDR3: ASSLSGRAYNEQF
V: TRBV25-1; CDR3: ASSNLAGNEQF
V: TRBV6-6; CDR3: ASSYLLENKETQY
V: TRBV5-5; CDR3: ASGSGEQY
V: TRBV5-1; CDR3: ASSPAGVGTDTQY
V: TRBV18; CDR3: ASSPPGLAASYEQY
V: TRBV7-8; CDR3: ASSAGQGVTSTDTQY
V: TRBV5-4; CDR3: ASRGAGPGYEQY
V: TRBV6-2/TRBV6-3; CDR3: ASSIADTQY
V: TRBV4-1; CDR3: ASSQEAGGVNEQF
V: TRBV7-2; CDR3: ASKGGYTGELF
V: TRBV7-6; CDR3: ASSLIPGTSGQVQETQY
V: TRBV12-3/TRBV12-4; CDR3: ASSQGREQY
V: TRBV7-2; CDR3: ASSFGTGASNQPQH
V: TRBV20-1; CDR3: SASSGTPPYEEQY
V: TRBV7-2; CDR3: ASRSQGSGYGYT
V: TRBV6-2/TRBV6-3; CDR3: ASSYSRARVAGQPQH